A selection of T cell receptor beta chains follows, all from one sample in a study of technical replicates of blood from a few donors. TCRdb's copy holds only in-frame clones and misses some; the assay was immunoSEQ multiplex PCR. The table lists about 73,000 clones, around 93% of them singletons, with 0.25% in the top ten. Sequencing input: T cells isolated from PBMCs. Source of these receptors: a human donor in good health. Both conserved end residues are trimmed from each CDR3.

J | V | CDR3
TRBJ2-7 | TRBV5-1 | ASSLLIAGNEQY
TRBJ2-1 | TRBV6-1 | ASSAIESLAGDENEQF
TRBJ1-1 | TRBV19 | ASSIRLTGENTEAF
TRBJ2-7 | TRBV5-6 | ASSSHRASYEQY
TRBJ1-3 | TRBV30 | AWSVWGVANTIY
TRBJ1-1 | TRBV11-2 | ASSLTGGAGNTEAF
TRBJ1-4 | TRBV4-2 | ASSQGTGGNEKLF
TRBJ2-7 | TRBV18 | ASSPGRGNLNEQY
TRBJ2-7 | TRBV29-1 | SVSGQGTYEQY
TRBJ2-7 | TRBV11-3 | ASSRDSTGAPHYEQY
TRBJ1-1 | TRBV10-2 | AISEQVNTEAF
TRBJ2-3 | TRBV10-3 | AISESRGPTDTQY
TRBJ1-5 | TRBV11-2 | ASSWTLSNQPQH
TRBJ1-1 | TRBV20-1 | NTAGLTEAF
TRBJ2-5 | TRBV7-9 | ASSPQGALDYLQY
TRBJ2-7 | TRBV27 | ASRQTGSYEQY
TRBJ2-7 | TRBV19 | ASSLAGTYEQY
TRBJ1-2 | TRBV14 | ASSPQGVNAGYT
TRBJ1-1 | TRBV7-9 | ASSLGQLNTEAF
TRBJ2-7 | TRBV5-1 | ASSLGSGDSYEQY
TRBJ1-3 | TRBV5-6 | ASSLGRDASGNTIY
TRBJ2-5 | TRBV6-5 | ASGAGLLQETQY
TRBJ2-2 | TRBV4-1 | ASSQAIGGGRELF
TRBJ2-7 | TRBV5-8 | ASSLESGGTYEQY
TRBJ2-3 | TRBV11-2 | ASSLDLGGSTDTQY
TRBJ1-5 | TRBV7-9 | ASSLARPDQPQH
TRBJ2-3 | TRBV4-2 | ASSQGGTSGRDTQY
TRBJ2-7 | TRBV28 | ASSLSLAAAYEQY
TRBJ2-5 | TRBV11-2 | ASNLAGGDETQY